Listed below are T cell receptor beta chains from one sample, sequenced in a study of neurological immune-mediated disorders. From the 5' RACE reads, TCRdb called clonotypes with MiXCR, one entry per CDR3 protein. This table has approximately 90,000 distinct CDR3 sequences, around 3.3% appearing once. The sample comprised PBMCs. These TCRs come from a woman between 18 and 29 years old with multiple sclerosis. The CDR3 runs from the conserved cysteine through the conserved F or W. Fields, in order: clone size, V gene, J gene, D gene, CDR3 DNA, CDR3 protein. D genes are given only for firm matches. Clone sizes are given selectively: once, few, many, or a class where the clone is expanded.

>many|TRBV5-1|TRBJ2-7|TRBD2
TGCGCCAGCAGCCCCGCCTTAGCGGGGGGGCCCTACGAGCAGTACTTC
CASSPALAGGPYEQYF
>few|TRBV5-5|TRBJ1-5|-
TGTGCCAGCAGCCCGGAGGGGGGGTCCCTGCAGCCCCAGCATTTT
CASSPEGGSLQPQHF
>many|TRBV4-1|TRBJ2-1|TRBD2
TGCGCCAGCAGCCGTGGGGGACTAGCGGTTCTGGGGAATGAGCAGTTCTTC
CASSRGGLAVLGNEQFF
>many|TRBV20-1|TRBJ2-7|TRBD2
TGCAGTGCTGAAGCGGGGAGGTCCTTCTCCTACGAGCAGTACTTC
CSAEAGRSFSYEQYF
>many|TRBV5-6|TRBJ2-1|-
TGTGCCAGCAGCTTCTGGATTCGCCCTCTAGGTGAGCAGTTCTTC
CASSFWIRPLGEQFF
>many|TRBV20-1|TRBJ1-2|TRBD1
TGCAGTGCCCAGGGACAGGGTGGGCTTTATGGCTACACCTTC
CSAQGQGGLYGYTF
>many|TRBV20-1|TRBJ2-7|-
TGCAGTGCTAACTTGAGGGCCGCCTCCTACGAGCAGTACTTC
CSANLRAASYEQYF
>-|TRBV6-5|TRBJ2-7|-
TGTGCCAGCAGCCGCGCCGGGGTGGAGCAGTACTTC
CASSRAGVEQYF
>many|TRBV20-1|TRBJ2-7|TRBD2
TGCAGTGCGAAGCGGGGTGCCCTTAGGGAGCAGTACTTC
CSAKRGALREQYF
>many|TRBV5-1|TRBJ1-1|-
TGCGCCAGTAACGGAGGCATGAACACTGAAGCTTTCTTT
CASNGGMNTEAFF
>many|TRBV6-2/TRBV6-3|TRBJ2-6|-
TGTGCCAGCACAGCGAACGGGGCCAACGTCCTGACTTTC
CASTANGANVLTF
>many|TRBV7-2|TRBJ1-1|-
TGTGCCAGCAGCTTAGTATGGGGGACTGAAGCTTTCTTT
CASSLVWGTEAFF
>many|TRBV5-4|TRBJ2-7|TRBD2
TGTGCCAGCAGCTACGGGGCGGGGGGGATTCCCTACGAGCAGTACTTC
CASSYGAGGIPYEQYF
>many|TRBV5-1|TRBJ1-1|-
TGCGCCAGCAGCTTTCTCCAGCAGGGGCGAAATGAAGCTTTCTTT
CASSFLQQGRNEAFF
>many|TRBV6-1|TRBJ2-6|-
TGTGCCAGCAGGGAGGGATCCAACGTCCTGACTTTC
CASREGSNVLTF
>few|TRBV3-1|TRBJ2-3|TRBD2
TGTGCCAGCAGCCCCACTAGCGGGAGAACAGATACGCAGTATTTT
CASSPTSGRTDTQYF
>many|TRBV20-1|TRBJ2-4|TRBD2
TGCAGTGCTAGGGACCCCGGGACTATCTTTAACATTCAGTACTTC
CSARDPGTIFNIQYF
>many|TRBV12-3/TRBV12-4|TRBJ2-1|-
TGTGCCAGCAGTTTAGGGACAATCTACAATGAGCAGTTCTTC
CASSLGTIYNEQFF
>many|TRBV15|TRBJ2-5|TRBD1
TGTGCCACCAGCAGAGGGGACAGGGGAGCGCGAGAGACCCAGTACTTC
CATSRGDRGARETQYF
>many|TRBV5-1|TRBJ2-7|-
TGCGCCAGCAGCTTGACAAGGGCGGGCTACGAGCAGTACTTC
CASSLTRAGYEQYF
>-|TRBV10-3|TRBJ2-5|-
TGTGCCATCAGTGATCCAGGGTCTGGGCGAGAGACCCAGTACTTC
CAISDPGSGRETQYF
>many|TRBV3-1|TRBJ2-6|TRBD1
TGTGCCAGCACCCTGGCGAGCGACAGGGGTTACTCTGGGGCCAACGTCCTGACTTTC
CASTLASDRGYSGANVLTF
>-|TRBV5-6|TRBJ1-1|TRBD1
TGTGCCAGCAGCCTCAAGGGACAGATCAACACTGAAGCTTTCTTT
CASSLKGQINTEAFF
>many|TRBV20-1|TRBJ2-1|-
TGCAGTGCTAGATCCCAGCCGTGGAATGAGCAGTTCTTC
CSARSQPWNEQFF
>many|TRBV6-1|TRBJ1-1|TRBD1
TGTGCCAGCAGTCTAGCCGGGACAGGGAGGACTGAAGCTTTCTTT
CASSLAGTGRTEAFF
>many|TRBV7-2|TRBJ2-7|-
TGTGCCAGCAGCTTATCGACAGGATACGAGCAGTACTTC
CASSLSTGYEQYF
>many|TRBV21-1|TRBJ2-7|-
TGTGCCAGCAGCAAGACTACAGGAGCCTACGAGCAGTACTTC
CASSKTTGAYEQYF
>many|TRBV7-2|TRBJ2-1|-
TGTGCCAGCAGCCAAGACCCCGGTGAGCAGTTCTTC
CASSQDPGEQFF
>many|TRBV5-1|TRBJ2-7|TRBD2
TGCGCCAGCAGCTTATTTGGACTAGCGGTCTTGGAGCAGTACTTC
CASSLFGLAVLEQYF
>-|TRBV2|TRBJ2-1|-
TGTGCCAGTCAGTCCAGAAGCTCCTACAATGAGCAGTTCTTC
CASQSRSSYNEQFF
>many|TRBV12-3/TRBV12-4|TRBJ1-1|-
TGTGCCAGCAGTTTATTGTCTGAAGCTTTCTTT
CASSLLSEAFF
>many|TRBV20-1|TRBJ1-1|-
TGCAGTACTTCCCGCAGTAACACTGAAGCTTTCTTT
CSTSRSNTEAFF
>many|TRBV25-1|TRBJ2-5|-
TGTGCCAGCAGTGAATTGAACAGGGCCGAGACCCAGTACTTC
CASSELNRAETQYF
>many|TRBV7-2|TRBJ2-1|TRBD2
TGTGCCAGCAGCTTAAGCGGGGGGAGCTCCTACAATGAGCAGTTCTTC
CASSLSGGSSYNEQFF
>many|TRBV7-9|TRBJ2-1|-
TGTGCCAGCAGCTCGAACAGGGCTTCCTTGGGCAATGAGCAGTTCTTC
CASSSNRASLGNEQFF
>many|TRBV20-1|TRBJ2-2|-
TGCAGTGCTAGAGTGCCGGGGGGCCGGGCCAACACCGGGGAGCTGTTTTTT
CSARVPGGRANTGELFF
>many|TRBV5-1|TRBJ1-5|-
TGCGCCAGCAGCTTGGGTGACGGGGGGGTGCAGCCCCAGCATTTT
CASSLGDGGVQPQHF
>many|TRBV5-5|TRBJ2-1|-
TGTGCCAGCAGCTTGGTAATTGCGGCCACAGGCCGGAATGAGCAGTTCTTC
CASSLVIAATGRNEQFF
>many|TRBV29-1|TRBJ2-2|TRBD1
TGCAGCGTTGCCCCCGGGACAGGGACCCCCGGGGAGCTGTTTTTT
CSVAPGTGTPGELFF
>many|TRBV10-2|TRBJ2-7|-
TGCGCCAGCAGTGAACCTGGGTACTACGAGCAGTACTTC
CASSEPGYYEQYF
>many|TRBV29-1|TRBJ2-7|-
TGCAGCGTTGGTTTATCGGGTGGTACCGAGCAGTACTTC
CSVGLSGGTEQYF
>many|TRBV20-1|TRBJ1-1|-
TGCAGTGCTAAGAGGGGCGGGGGCACTGAAGCTTTCTTT
CSAKRGGGTEAFF
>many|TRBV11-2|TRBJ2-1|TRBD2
TGTGCCAGCAGCTTATCAGTCGGACTAGCGGGGGGGCCACGGGATGAGCAGTTCTTC
CASSLSVGLAGGPRDEQFF
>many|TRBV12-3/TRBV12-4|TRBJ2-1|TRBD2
TGTGCCAGCAATGTAGCGGGAGTATCAAATGAGCAGTTCTTC
CASNVAGVSNEQFF
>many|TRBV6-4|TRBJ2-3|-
TGTGCCAGCAGTGAATTCACGGGGTCGGCAGATACGCAGTATTTT
CASSEFTGSADTQYF
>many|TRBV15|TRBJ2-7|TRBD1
TGTGCCACCACCCTGGACAGGGGGGTCTACGAGCAGTACTTC
CATTLDRGVYEQYF
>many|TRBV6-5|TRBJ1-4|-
TGTGCCAGCAGTGTGGGGAACGGGGAAAAACTGTTTTTT
CASSVGNGEKLFF
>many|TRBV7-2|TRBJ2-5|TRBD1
TGTGCCAGCAGCAGGGACAGCCAAGAGACCCAGTACTTC
CASSRDSQETQYF
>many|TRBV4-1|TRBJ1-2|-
TGCGCCAGCAGCCAAGCCAGCGGGGACTATGGCTACACCTTC
CASSQASGDYGYTF
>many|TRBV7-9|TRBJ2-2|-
TGTGCCAGCAGCCCACCCGCCCCCGTCACCGGGGAGCTGTTTTTT
CASSPPAPVTGELFF
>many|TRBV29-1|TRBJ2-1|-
TGCAGCGTCGTTATTACGGGGAATGAGCAGTTCTTC
CSVVITGNEQFF
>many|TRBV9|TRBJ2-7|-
TGTGCCACCTGCGTTGAAGAGCGCGAGCAGTACTTC
CATCVEEREQYF